A selection of T cell receptor beta chains follows, all from one sample in a study of PD-L1 blockade in urothelial cancer. Assay used: immunoSEQ multiplex PCR; TCRdb lists only in-frame clones, some missing. The sample holds about 130,000 clones, about four fifths seen once. Specimen: PBMCs, collected around atezolizumab (anti-PD-L1) treatment. Receptor source: a man aged 50 or older with urothelial cancer. The CDR3 runs from the conserved cysteine through the conserved F or W. The D gene is left open where the match is weak. Clone size is not always given. Where it is, it says once, few, many or a class for expanded clones.

d_call: TRBD2
clone_size: NA
j_call: TRBJ2-1
v_call: TRBV9
cdr3_aa: CASSLASGGYNEQFF
cdr3_nt: TGTGCCAGCAGCCTAGCTAGCGGGGGTTACAATGAGCAGTTCTTC

d_call: TRBD1
clone_size: NA
j_call: TRBJ2-1
v_call: TRBV7-8
cdr3_aa: CASSLRGQGAYEQFF
cdr3_nt: TGTGCCAGCAGCTTAAGGGGACAGGGGGCCTATGAGCAGTTCTTC

d_call: TRBD1
clone_size: NA
j_call: TRBJ1-5
v_call: TRBV28
cdr3_aa: CASSEGAQPQHF
cdr3_nt: TGTGCCAGCAGCGAGGGGGCTCAGCCCCAGCATTTT

d_call: NA
clone_size: NA
j_call: TRBJ1-1
v_call: TRBV2
cdr3_aa: CASSEAQASVSTEAFF
cdr3_nt: TGTGCCAGCAGTGAAGCTCAGGCTTCGGTTAGCACTGAAGCTTTCTTT

d_call: NA
clone_size: NA
j_call: TRBJ1-5
v_call: TRBV5-1
cdr3_aa: CASSLEADGQPQHF
cdr3_nt: TGCGCCAGCAGCTTGGAGGCAGACGGGCAGCCCCAGCATTTT

d_call: NA
clone_size: NA
j_call: TRBJ1-4
v_call: TRBV4-1
cdr3_aa: CASSQGQNPREKLFF
cdr3_nt: TGCGCCAGCAGCCAAGGACAGAACCCCCGAGAAAAACTGTTTTTT

d_call: NA
clone_size: NA
j_call: TRBJ2-7
v_call: TRBV18
cdr3_aa: CASSAGTSYEQYF
cdr3_nt: TGTGCCAGCTCAGCCGGGACATCCTACGAGCAGTACTTC

d_call: NA
clone_size: once
j_call: TRBJ1-1
v_call: TRBV7-2
cdr3_aa: CASSHSGAVGTEAFF
cdr3_nt: TGTGCCAGCAGCCATTCAGGGGCGGTGGGCACTGAAGCTTTCTTT

d_call: TRBD2
clone_size: NA
j_call: TRBJ2-5
v_call: TRBV27
cdr3_aa: CASSAGTSSGGETQYF
cdr3_nt: TGTGCCAGCAGTGCTGGGACTAGTTCAGGTGGAGAGACCCAGTACTTC

d_call: NA
clone_size: NA
j_call: TRBJ2-7
v_call: TRBV10-2
cdr3_aa: CASSVGHVTGEQYF
cdr3_nt: TGCGCCAGCAGTGTGGGACACGTAACGGGTGAGCAGTACTTC

d_call: NA
clone_size: NA
j_call: TRBJ1-2
v_call: TRBV6-5
cdr3_aa: CASSYSSPWQGNGYTF
cdr3_nt: TGTGCCAGCAGTTACTCTTCCCCCTGGCAGGGGAATGGCTACACCTTC

d_call: NA
clone_size: NA
j_call: TRBJ2-1
v_call: TRBV30
cdr3_aa: CAWRWEVWSGAHEQFF
cdr3_nt: TGTGCCTGGAGGTGGGAGGTTTGGTCGGGAGCCCATGAGCAGTTCTTC

d_call: NA
clone_size: NA
j_call: TRBJ2-3
v_call: TRBV28
cdr3_aa: CASSDFQTEVTDTQYF
cdr3_nt: TGTGCCAGCAGTGACTTCCAAACGGAGGTCACAGATACGCAGTATTTT

d_call: TRBD2
clone_size: NA
j_call: TRBJ2-7
v_call: TRBV30
cdr3_aa: CAFNRGGPYEQYF
cdr3_nt: TGTGCCTTCAACCGGGGGGGGCCCTACGAGCAGTACTTC

d_call: TRBD2
clone_size: NA
j_call: TRBJ2-1
v_call: TRBV9
cdr3_aa: CASSGAGAIYNEQFF
cdr3_nt: TGTGCCAGCAGCGGAGCGGGAGCAATCTACAATGAGCAGTTCTTC

d_call: NA
clone_size: NA
j_call: TRBJ1-1
v_call: TRBV7-3
cdr3_aa: CASSLDFGPGPSFF
cdr3_nt: TGTGCCAGCAGCCTCGATTTTGGGCCAGGGCCTTCTTTCTTT

d_call: NA
clone_size: NA
j_call: TRBJ2-2
v_call: TRBV5-1
cdr3_aa: CASTPGMYYTGELFF
cdr3_nt: TGCGCCAGCACCCCTGGCATGTATTACACCGGGGAGCTGTTTTTT

d_call: NA
clone_size: many
j_call: TRBJ2-5
v_call: TRBV30
cdr3_aa: CAWRVSQVGTQYF
cdr3_nt: TGTGCCTGGAGAGTATCCCAGGTGGGGACCCAGTACTTC

d_call: NA
clone_size: NA
j_call: TRBJ1-4
v_call: TRBV7-2
cdr3_aa: CASSRFNEKLFF
cdr3_nt: TGTGCCAGCAGTAGATTTAATGAAAAACTGTTTTTT

d_call: NA
clone_size: once
j_call: TRBJ2-7
v_call: TRBV11-2
cdr3_aa: CASEAVSYEQYF
cdr3_nt: TGTGCCAGCGAGGCGGTATCCTACGAGCAGTACTTC

d_call: NA
clone_size: NA
j_call: TRBJ1-2
v_call: TRBV7-9
cdr3_aa: CASQKATGLYGYTF
cdr3_nt: TGTGCCAGCCAGAAGGCGACAGGACTTTATGGCTACACCTTC

d_call: NA
clone_size: NA
j_call: TRBJ2-2
v_call: TRBV7-3
cdr3_aa: CASSLKQGTGELFF
cdr3_nt: TGTGCCAGCAGCTTAAAGCAGGGAACCGGGGAGCTGTTTTTT

d_call: NA
clone_size: NA
j_call: TRBJ1-1
v_call: TRBV2
cdr3_aa: CASSDRRAWGENAEAFF
cdr3_nt: TGTGCCAGCAGTGATCGTCGAGCGTGGGGAGAGAACGCTGAAGCTTTCTTT

d_call: TRBD1
clone_size: NA
j_call: TRBJ2-3
v_call: TRBV6-6
cdr3_aa: CASSYSRTGAQYF
cdr3_nt: TGTGCCAGCAGTTACTCCCGGACAGGGGCGCAGTATTTT

d_call: NA
clone_size: NA
j_call: TRBJ1-6
v_call: TRBV28
cdr3_aa: CASSPNRVGNSPLHF
cdr3_nt: TGTGCCAGCAGTCCGAACAGGGTAGGGAATTCACCCCTCCACTTT

d_call: TRBD2
clone_size: NA
j_call: TRBJ2-7
v_call: TRBV19
cdr3_aa: CASSRGLAVGSYEQYF
cdr3_nt: TGTGCCAGTAGCCGCGGACTAGCGGTCGGGTCCTACGAGCAGTACTTC

d_call: NA
clone_size: NA
j_call: TRBJ2-5
v_call: TRBV11-2
cdr3_aa: CASSLSPSQYRETQYF
cdr3_nt: TGTGCCAGCAGCTTATCACCTTCACAATACAGGGAGACCCAGTACTTC

d_call: NA
clone_size: NA
j_call: TRBJ2-2
v_call: TRBV9
cdr3_aa: CASSVAFPNTGELFF
cdr3_nt: TGTGCCAGCAGCGTAGCTTTCCCGAACACCGGGGAGCTGTTTTTT

d_call: NA
clone_size: NA
j_call: TRBJ1-2
v_call: TRBV6-6
cdr3_aa: CASSSNRDYTF
cdr3_nt: TGTGCCAGCAGTTCAAACAGAGACTACACCTTC

d_call: NA
clone_size: NA
j_call: TRBJ2-7
v_call: TRBV28
cdr3_aa: CASSAGLREQYF
cdr3_nt: TGTGCCAGCAGCGCGGGGTTGAGGGAGCAGTACTTC

d_call: TRBD1
clone_size: NA
j_call: TRBJ1-3
v_call: TRBV5-1
cdr3_aa: CASSRLTGAGNTIYF
cdr3_nt: TGCGCCAGCAGCAGACTGACAGGGGCCGGAAACACCATATATTTT

d_call: NA
clone_size: once
j_call: TRBJ2-1
v_call: TRBV14
cdr3_aa: CASSPREAPRNEQFF
cdr3_nt: TGTGCCAGCAGCCCTAGGGAGGCCCCTCGCAATGAGCAGTTCTTC

d_call: NA
clone_size: NA
j_call: TRBJ1-3
v_call: TRBV18
cdr3_aa: CASSQDFHGNTIYF
cdr3_nt: TGTGCCAGCTCACAGGACTTCCATGGAAACACCATATATTTT

d_call: NA
clone_size: NA
j_call: TRBJ2-3
v_call: TRBV30
cdr3_aa: CAWTVGQNTQYF
cdr3_nt: TGTGCCTGGACCGTTGGGCAGAATACGCAGTATTTT

d_call: NA
clone_size: NA
j_call: TRBJ2-1
v_call: TRBV19
cdr3_aa: CASKTASYNEQFF
cdr3_nt: TGTGCCAGTAAAACAGCCTCCTACAATGAGCAGTTCTTC

d_call: TRBD2
clone_size: NA
j_call: TRBJ2-1
v_call: TRBV9
cdr3_aa: CASSPRLAANNEQFF
cdr3_nt: TGTGCCAGCAGCCCCCGACTAGCGGCGAACAATGAGCAGTTCTTC

d_call: NA
clone_size: NA
j_call: TRBJ1-4
v_call: TRBV28
cdr3_aa: CASSQTGPTNEKLFF
cdr3_nt: TGTGCCAGCAGCCAAACAGGGCCAACTAATGAAAAACTGTTTTTT

d_call: NA
clone_size: NA
j_call: TRBJ2-7
v_call: TRBV9
cdr3_aa: CASSKGSDTSLVEQYF
cdr3_nt: TGTGCCAGCAGTAAAGGGTCGGACACCTCATTAGTCGAGCAGTACTTC

d_call: TRBD1
clone_size: NA
j_call: TRBJ2-5
v_call: TRBV28
cdr3_aa: CASSPGGNLQETQYF
cdr3_nt: TGTGCCAGCAGTCCAGGGGGCAATCTTCAAGAGACCCAGTACTTC

d_call: TRBD1
clone_size: NA
j_call: TRBJ1-2
v_call: TRBV18
cdr3_aa: CASSPGRQGAVGERYTF
cdr3_nt: TGTGCCAGCTCACCGGGGCGGCAGGGGGCGGTCGGCGAGCGCTACACCTTC

d_call: NA
clone_size: NA
j_call: TRBJ2-3
v_call: TRBV6-6
cdr3_aa: CASSYSGGHTDTQYF
cdr3_nt: TGTGCCAGCAGTTACTCCGGCGGGCACACAGATACGCAGTATTTT

d_call: TRBD1
clone_size: NA
j_call: TRBJ1-1
v_call: TRBV30
cdr3_aa: CAWSVAVGGSEAFF
cdr3_nt: TGTGCCTGGAGTGTGGCCGTAGGGGGCTCTGAAGCTTTCTTT

d_call: NA
clone_size: NA
j_call: TRBJ2-1
v_call: TRBV11-2
cdr3_aa: CASSGGLLREQFF
cdr3_nt: TGTGCCAGCAGCGGCGGTTTACTCCGTGAGCAGTTCTTC

d_call: NA
clone_size: NA
j_call: TRBJ1-2
v_call: TRBV7-9
cdr3_aa: CASSDDGAPNYGYTF
cdr3_nt: TGTGCCAGCAGCGACGATGGGGCCCCTAACTATGGCTACACCTTC

d_call: NA
clone_size: NA
j_call: TRBJ2-2
v_call: TRBV7-9
cdr3_aa: CASSLVVATGELFF
cdr3_nt: TGTGCCAGCAGCTTAGTAGTAGCAACCGGGGAGCTGTTTTTT

d_call: TRBD2
clone_size: few
j_call: TRBJ2-7
v_call: TRBV19
cdr3_aa: CASSPELTSKYYEQYF
cdr3_nt: TGTGCCAGTAGTCCGGAGTTGACTAGCAAGTACTACGAGCAGTACTTC

d_call: NA
clone_size: once
j_call: TRBJ1-4
v_call: TRBV19
cdr3_aa: CASKERATNEKLFF
cdr3_nt: TGTGCCAGTAAGGAGAGGGCAACTAATGAAAAACTGTTTTTT

d_call: TRBD1
clone_size: NA
j_call: TRBJ1-2
v_call: TRBV9
cdr3_aa: CASSATRGQGYGYTF
cdr3_nt: TGTGCCAGCAGCGCCACGAGGGGACAGGGGTATGGCTACACCTTC

d_call: TRBD2
clone_size: NA
j_call: TRBJ2-1
v_call: TRBV14
cdr3_aa: CASSPIAGEYEQFF
cdr3_nt: TGTGCCAGCAGCCCCATAGCGGGAGAGTATGAGCAGTTCTTC

d_call: TRBD2
clone_size: NA
j_call: TRBJ2-7
v_call: TRBV19
cdr3_aa: CASRTSGGPGEQYF
cdr3_nt: TGTGCCAGTAGGACTTCGGGAGGGCCGGGAGAGCAGTACTTC

d_call: TRBD2
clone_size: NA
j_call: TRBJ2-7
v_call: TRBV30
cdr3_aa: CAWDLAASYEQYF
cdr3_nt: TGTGCCTGGGACCTAGCGGCCTCCTACGAGCAGTACTTC

d_call: TRBD2
clone_size: NA
j_call: TRBJ2-3
v_call: TRBV5-1
cdr3_aa: CASSPGGVRIDTQYF
cdr3_nt: TGCGCCAGCAGCCCGGGAGGTGTTCGGATAGATACGCAGTATTTT

d_call: NA
clone_size: once
j_call: TRBJ1-4
v_call: TRBV4-2
cdr3_aa: CASSQAQGGGATNEKLFF
cdr3_nt: TGTGCCAGCAGCCAAGCGCAGGGAGGAGGGGCAACTAATGAAAAACTGTTTTTT